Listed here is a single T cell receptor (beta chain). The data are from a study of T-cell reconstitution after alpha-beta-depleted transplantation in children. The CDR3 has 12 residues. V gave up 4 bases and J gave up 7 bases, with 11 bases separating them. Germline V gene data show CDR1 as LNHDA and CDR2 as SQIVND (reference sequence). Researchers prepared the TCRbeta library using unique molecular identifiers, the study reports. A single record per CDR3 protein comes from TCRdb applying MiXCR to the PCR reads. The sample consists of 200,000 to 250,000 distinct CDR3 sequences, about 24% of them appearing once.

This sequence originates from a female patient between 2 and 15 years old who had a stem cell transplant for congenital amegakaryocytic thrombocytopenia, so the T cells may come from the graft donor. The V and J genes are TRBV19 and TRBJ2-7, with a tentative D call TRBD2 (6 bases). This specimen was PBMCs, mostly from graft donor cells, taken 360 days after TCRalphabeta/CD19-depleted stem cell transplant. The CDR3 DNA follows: TGTGCCAGTAGTAATCAGGGAGGAGAGCAGTACTTC. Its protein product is CASSNQGGEQYF.